The entry below describes one TCR beta chain. The antigen remains unidentified. Libraries were prepared by immunoSEQ multiplex PCR; TCRdb keeps only in-frame clonotypes and omits some of them. This table holds some 120,000 clones, 86% found once. This specimen belongs to a study of T cell responses to AZD1222 COVID-19 vaccine. Study details: Second-dose schedules of about 4 or about 12 weeks were combined. General study points: Donors in the cohort were predominantly white British and more often female, and clonal diversity was possibly underestimated.

The source was peripheral blood, collected on day 0 of AZD1222 vaccination. This sequence was found in an adult in good health.

CDR3 protein: CASSSDEGGWGYTF. In DNA, the CDR3 is TGTGCCAGCAGCTCCGATGAGGGGGGCTGGGGCTACACCTTC. The rearrangement joins TRBV7-2 to TRBJ1-2; TRBD1 is a possible D gene (6 bases). Looked up from germline, CDR1 is SGHTA and CDR2 is FQGNSA. V lost 4 bases and J lost 8, with 17 bases in between. CDR3 length equals 14 residues.